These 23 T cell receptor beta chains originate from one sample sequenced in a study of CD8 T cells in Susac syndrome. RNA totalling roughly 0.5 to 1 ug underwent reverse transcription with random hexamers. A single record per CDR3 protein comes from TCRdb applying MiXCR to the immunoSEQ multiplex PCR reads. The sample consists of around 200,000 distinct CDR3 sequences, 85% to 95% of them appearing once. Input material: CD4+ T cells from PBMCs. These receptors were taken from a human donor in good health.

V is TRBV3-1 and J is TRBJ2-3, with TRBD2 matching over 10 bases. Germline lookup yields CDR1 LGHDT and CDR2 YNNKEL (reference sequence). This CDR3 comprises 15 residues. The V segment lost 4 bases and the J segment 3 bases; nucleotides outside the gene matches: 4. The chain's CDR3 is CASSPGLARTDTQYF. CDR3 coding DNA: TGTGCCAGCAGCCCGGGACTAGCGAGGACAGATACGCAGTATTTT.

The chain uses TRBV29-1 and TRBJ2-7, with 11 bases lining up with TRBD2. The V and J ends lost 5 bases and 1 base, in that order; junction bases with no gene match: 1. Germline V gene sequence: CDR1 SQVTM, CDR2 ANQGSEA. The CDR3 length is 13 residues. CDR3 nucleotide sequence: TGCAGCGTTCTAGCGGGAGGTTCCTACGAGCAGTACGTC. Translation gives CSVLAGGSYEQYV.

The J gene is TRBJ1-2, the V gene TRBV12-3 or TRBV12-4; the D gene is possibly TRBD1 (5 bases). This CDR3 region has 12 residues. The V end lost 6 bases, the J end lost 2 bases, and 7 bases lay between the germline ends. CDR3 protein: CASSGANYGYTF. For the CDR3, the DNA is TGTGCCAGCAGCGGGGCCAACTATGGCTACACCTTC.

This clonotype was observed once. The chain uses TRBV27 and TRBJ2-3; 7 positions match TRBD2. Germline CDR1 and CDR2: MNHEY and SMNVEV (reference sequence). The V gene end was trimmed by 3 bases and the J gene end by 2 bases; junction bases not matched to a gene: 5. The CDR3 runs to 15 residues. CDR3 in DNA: TGTGCCAGCAGTTTGCTAGCGGCCCTCACAGATACGCAGTATTTT. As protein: CASSLLAALTDTQYF.

This chain's CDR3 is CASSLVRGSYEQYF. The CDR3 bases are TGTGCCAGCAGCTTAGTGCGGGGGAGCTACGAGCAGTACTTC. The chain has TRBV7-8 and TRBJ2-7, with 7 bases that match TRBD2. The germline gives CDR1 SGHVS, CDR2 FQNEAQ. The CDR3 contains 14 residues. J was trimmed by 3 bases and V by 1 base; bases with no gene match: 3.

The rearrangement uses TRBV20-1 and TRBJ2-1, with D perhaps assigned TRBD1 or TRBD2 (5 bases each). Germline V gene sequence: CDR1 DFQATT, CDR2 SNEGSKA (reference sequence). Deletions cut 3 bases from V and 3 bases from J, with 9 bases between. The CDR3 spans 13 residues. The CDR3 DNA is TGCAGTGCTAGCCCGGGGCTCTACAATGAGCAGTTCTTC. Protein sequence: CSASPGLYNEQFF.

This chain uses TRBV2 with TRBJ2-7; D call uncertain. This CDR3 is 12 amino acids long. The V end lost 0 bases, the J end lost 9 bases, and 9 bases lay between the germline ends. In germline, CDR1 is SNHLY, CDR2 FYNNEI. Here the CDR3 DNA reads TGTGCCAGCAGTGAAGCGCACCTGGGGCAGTACGTC. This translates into CASSEAHLGQYV.

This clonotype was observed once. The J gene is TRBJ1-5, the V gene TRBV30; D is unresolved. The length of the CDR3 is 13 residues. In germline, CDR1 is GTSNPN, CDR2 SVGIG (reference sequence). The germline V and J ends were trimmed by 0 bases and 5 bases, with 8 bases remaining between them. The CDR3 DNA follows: TGTGCCTGGAGTGTACGAGTGGATCAGCCCCAGCATTTT. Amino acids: CAWSVRVDQPQHF.

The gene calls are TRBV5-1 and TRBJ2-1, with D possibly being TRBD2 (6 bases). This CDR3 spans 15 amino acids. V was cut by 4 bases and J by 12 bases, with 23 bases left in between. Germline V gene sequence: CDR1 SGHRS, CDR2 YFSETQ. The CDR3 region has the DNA TGCGCCAGCAGCCTCTTGGGACTCCTTGGATCAGGGCAGTTCTTC. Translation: CASSLLGLLGSGQFF.

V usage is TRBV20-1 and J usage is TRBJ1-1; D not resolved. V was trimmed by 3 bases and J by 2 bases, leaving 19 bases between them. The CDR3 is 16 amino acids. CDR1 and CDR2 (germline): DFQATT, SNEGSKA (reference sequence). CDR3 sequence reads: CSARLSEGQTNTEAFF. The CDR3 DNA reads TGCAGTGCTAGGCTTTCAGAGGGCCAGACTAACACTGAAGCTTTCTTT.

CDR3 protein: CSAPSSGGIWADTQYF. The CDR3 DNA reads as TGCAGTGCTCCATCCTCGGGGGGCATTTGGGCAGATACGCAGTATTTT. V is TRBV20-1 and J is TRBJ2-3, with TRBD2 as a possible D gene (7 bases). Germline V CDR1 and CDR2: DFQATT, SNEGSKA (reference sequence). Trimming took off 5 bases at V and 4 bases at J, with 22 bases between the two ends. The CDR3 contains 16 residues.

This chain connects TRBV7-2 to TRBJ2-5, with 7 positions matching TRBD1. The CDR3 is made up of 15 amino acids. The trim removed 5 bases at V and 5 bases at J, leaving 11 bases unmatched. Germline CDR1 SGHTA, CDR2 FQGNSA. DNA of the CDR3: TGTGCCAGCAGCCGACGACAGGGAGTCATCGAGACCCAGTACTTC. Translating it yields CASSRRQGVIETQYF.

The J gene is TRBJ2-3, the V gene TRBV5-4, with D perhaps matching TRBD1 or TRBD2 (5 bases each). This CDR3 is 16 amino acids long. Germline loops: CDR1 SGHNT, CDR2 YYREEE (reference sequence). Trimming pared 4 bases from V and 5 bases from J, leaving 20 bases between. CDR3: CASSVARTRGQDTQYF. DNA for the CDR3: TGTGCCAGCAGCGTGGCGCGAACGAGGGGTCAAGATACGCAGTATTTT.

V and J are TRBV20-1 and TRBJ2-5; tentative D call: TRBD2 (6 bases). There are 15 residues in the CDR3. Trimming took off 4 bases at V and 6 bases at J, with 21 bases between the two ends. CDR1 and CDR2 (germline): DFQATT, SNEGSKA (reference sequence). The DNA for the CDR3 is TGCAGTGCTAACCCCGTCTACGGGAGTGGTAAGACCCAGTACTTC. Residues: CSANPVYGSGKTQYF.

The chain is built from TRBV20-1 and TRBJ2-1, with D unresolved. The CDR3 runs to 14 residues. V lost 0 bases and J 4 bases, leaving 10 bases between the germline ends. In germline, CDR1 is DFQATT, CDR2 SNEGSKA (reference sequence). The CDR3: CSARDSTAYNEQFF. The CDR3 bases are TGCAGTGCTAGAGACTCGACGGCTTACAATGAGCAGTTCTTC.

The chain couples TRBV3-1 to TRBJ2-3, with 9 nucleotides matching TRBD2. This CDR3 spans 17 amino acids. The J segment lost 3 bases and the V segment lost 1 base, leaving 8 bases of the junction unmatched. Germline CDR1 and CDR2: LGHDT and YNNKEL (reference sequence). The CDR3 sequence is CASSQGLAGTGTDTQYF. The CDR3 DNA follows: TGTGCCAGCAGCCAAGGGCTAGCGGGGACGGGGACAGATACGCAGTATTTT.

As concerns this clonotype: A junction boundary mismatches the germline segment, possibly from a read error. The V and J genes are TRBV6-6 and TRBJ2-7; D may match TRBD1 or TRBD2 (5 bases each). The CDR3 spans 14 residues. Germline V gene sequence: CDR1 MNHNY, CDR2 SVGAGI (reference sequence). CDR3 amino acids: CASSYSRPGTGAIF. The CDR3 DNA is TGTGCCAGCAGTTACTCGCGCCCTGGCACCGGGGCAATCTTC.

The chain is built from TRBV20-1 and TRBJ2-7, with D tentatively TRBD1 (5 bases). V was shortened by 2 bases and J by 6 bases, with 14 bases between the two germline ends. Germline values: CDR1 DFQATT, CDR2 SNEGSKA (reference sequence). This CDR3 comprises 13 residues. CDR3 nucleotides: TGCAGTGCTAGAAGGGGCCGGTTGGGCGAGCAGTACGTC. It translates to CSARRGRLGEQYV.

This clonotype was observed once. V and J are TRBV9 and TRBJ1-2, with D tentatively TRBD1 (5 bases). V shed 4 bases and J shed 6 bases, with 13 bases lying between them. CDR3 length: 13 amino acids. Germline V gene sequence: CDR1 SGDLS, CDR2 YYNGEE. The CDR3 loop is CASSLDLGHGYTF. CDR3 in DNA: TGTGCCAGCAGCCTCGACCTGGGGCATGGCTACACCTTC.

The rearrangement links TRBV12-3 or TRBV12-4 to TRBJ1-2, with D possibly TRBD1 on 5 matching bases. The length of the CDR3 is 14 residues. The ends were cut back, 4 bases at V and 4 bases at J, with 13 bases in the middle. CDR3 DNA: TGTGCCAGCAGTTCGGGACTGCGCATCTATGGCTACACCTTC. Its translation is CASSSGLRIYGYTF.

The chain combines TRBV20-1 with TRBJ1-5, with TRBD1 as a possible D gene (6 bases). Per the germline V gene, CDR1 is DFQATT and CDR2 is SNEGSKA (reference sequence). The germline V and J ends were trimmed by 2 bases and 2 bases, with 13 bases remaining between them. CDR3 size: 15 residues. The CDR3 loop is CSARRGATGNQPQHF. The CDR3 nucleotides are TGCAGTGCTAGAAGGGGGGCTACGGGCAATCAGCCCCAGCATTTT.

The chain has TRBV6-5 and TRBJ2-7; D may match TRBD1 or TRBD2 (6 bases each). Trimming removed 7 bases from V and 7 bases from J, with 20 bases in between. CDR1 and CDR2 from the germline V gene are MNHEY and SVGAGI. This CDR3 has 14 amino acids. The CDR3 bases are TGTGCCAGCACCTCCCCGAGGGGGGCAGGGGAGCAGTACTTC. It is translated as CASTSPRGAGEQYF.

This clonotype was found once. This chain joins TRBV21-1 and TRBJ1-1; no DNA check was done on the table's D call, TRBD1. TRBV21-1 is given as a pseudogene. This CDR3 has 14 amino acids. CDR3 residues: CATPVTAVHTEAFF. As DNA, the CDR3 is TGTGCCACCCCGGTCACCGCTGTGCACACTGAAGCTTTCTTT.